This T cell receptor (beta chain) was sequenced in a study of CD8 T cells in Susac syndrome. In regard to this clonotype: Antigen unknown.

Reverse transcription of about 0.5 to 1 ug RNA used random hexamers. TCRdb analysed the immunoSEQ multiplex PCR reads with MiXCR anew, one entry per CDR3 protein. The sample holds about 100,000 distinct CDR3 sequences; about 95% are singletons and the top ten take more than 0.3%. Findings of the study overall: Total CD8+ and CD8+ TEMRA repertoires contained sixteen and five Susac-specific public clones, respectively. Peak Susac CD8+ clonal expansion was seen in TEMRA cells and active patients.

As judged by recently defined diagnostic criteria, patients with Susac syndrome had definite or probable disease. The V and J ends lost 3 bases and 6 bases respectively, with 13 bases between them. Germline V gives CDR1 SGDLS, CDR2 YYNGEE. The CDR3 is 13 amino acids. Sequencing was performed on CD8+ T cells from PBMCs. The origin of this receptor is a human donor with Susac syndrome. J is TRBJ2-7 and V is TRBV9; D unresolved. The CDR3 is CASSATTSGEQYF. CDR3 DNA sequence: TGTGCCAGCAGCGCGACCACCTCGGGCGAGCAGTACTTC.